This T cell receptor beta chain was sequenced for a study of cytomegalovirus exposure and HLA in healthy donors. Points from the study as a whole: It emerged from a later analysis that several of the most significant clusters appeared to be linked to common viral pathogens. Within an earlier analysis, most TCR beta V segments proved productive either about 90% or about 30% of the time.

Researchers ran the PCR with 60 Vbeta and 13 Jbeta primers. TCRdb's table, derived via immunoSEQ multiplex PCR, lists solely in-frame clones and lacks some. Here the sample spans roughly 200,000 clones, roughly a tenth being singletons. The germline gives CDR1 KGHSH, CDR2 LQKENI. The V end lost 6 bases, the J end lost 6 bases, and 11 bases lay between the germline ends. This CDR3 region has 13 residues. Each donor was nominally healthy when sampled (though unrecorded immune exposures were likely). This clone was observed a few times. What it recognizes is unknown. The sequence was collected from a young woman in good health and CMV-seropositive. The sample taken for sequencing was PBMCs. The chain employs TRBV18 and TRBJ1-4; TRBD1 might be the D (5 bases). CDR3 nucleotide sequence: TGTGCCAGCTCCCCGGGACTCTATGAAAAACTGTTTTTT. Residues: CASSPGLYEKLFF. Full variable domain (missing parts from reference TRBV18 and TRBJ1-4): NAGVMQNPRHLVRRRGQEARLRCSPMKGHSHVYWYRQLPEEGLKFMVYLQKENIIDESGMPKERFSAEFPKEGPSILRIQQVVRGDSAAYFCASSPGLYEKLFFGSGTQLSVL.